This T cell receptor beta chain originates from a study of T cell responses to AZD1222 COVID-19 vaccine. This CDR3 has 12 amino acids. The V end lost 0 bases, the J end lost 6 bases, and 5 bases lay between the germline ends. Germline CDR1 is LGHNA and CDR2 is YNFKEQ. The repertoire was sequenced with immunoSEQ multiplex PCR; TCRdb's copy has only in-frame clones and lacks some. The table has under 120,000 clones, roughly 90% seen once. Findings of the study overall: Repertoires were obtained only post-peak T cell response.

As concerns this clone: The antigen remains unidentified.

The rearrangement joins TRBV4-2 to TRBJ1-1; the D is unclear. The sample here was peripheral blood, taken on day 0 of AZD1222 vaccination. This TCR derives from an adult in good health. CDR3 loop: CASSQERAEAFF. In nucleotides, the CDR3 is TGTGCCAGCAGCCAAGAGCGTGCTGAAGCTTTCTTT.